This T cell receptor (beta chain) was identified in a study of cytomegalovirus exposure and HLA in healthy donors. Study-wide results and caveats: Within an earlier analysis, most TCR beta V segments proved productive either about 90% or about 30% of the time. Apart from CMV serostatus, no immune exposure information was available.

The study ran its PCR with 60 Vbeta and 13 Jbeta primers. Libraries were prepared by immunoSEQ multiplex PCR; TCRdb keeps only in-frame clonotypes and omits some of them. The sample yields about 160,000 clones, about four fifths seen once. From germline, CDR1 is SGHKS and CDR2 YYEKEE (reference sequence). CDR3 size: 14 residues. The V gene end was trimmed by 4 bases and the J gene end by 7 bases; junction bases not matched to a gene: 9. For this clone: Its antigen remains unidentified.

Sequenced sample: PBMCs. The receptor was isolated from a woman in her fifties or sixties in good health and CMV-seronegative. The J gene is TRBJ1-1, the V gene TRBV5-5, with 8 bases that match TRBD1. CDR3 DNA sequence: TGTGCCAGCAGCCGGAGGACAGGGTTCAGTGAAGCTTTCTTT. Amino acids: CASSRRTGFSEAFF.